This is a list of T cell receptor beta chains from one sample in a study of shared clonotypes between healthy human individuals. TCRdb keeps only in-frame clones here, not all; method: immunoSEQ multiplex PCR. The data show 2.3 million or so clones, 85% to 95% seen once. Sequencing was carried out using naive CD4+ T cells from PBMCs. These receptors were collected from a man in his late teens or twenties in good health. Some clones in this sample may be carry-over from other donors' samples. The CDR3 runs from the conserved cysteine through the conserved F or W. A D gene is named only where the DNA matches it firmly. Only part of the rows carry a size: once, few, many, or a class if the clone is expanded.

TRBV7-9	NA	NA	TRBJ1-1	TGTGCCAGCAGCTTCCCCCAGGGTGTTGAAGCTTTCTTT	CASSFPQGVEAFF
TRBV19	NA	NA	TRBJ2-7	TGTGCCAGTAGTGGGGCCAGGGGAACCTACGAGCAGTACTTC	CASSGARGTYEQYF
TRBV18	NA	NA	TRBJ2-7	TGTGCCAGCTCACCACGGGAAGTTGGCTACGAGCAGTACTTC	CASSPREVGYEQYF
TRBV28	NA	TRBD2	TRBJ2-3	TGTGCCAGATCCCAGCGGGACCACTACTACCCTTACACAGATACGCAGTATTTT	CARSQRDHYYPYTDTQYF
TRBV28	NA	NA	TRBJ2-7	TGTGCCAGCACCTCGCCTTCATTCCACGAGCAGTACTTC	CASTSPSFHEQYF
TRBV28	NA	NA	TRBJ1-5	TGTGCCAGCAGTTTGTCCAGGAATTACAATCAGCCCCAGCATTTT	CASSLSRNYNQPQHF
TRBV7-6	once	NA	TRBJ2-1	TGTGCCAGCAGCTTGGACAGACACAATGAGCAGTTCTTC	CASSLDRHNEQFF
TRBV4-1	NA	NA	TRBJ1-5	TGCGCCAGCAGCCAAGTGGGAGGGATGGGCAATCAGCCCCAGCATTTT	CASSQVGGMGNQPQHF
TRBV7-2	NA	NA	TRBJ2-1	TGTGCCATCGGGACCAGCTACAATGAGCAGTTCTTC	CAIGTSYNEQFF
TRBV18	once	NA	TRBJ2-1	TGTGCCAGCTCACCAAGCACAGGGAAATACAATGAGCAGTTCTTC	CASSPSTGKYNEQFF
TRBV5-1	NA	NA	TRBJ1-2	TGCGCCAGCAGCCTTTCGGGGGAATATGGCTACACCTTC	CASSLSGEYGYTF
TRBV18	NA	NA	TRBJ2-7	TGTGCCAGCTCGCCTCAGAAGACCTACGAGCAGTACTTC	CASSPQKTYEQYF
TRBV30	NA	NA	TRBJ1-5	TGTGCCTGGAGTGTAACGGGTAACCAGCCCCAGCATTTT	CAWSVTGNQPQHF
TRBV30	NA	TRBD2	TRBJ2-7	TGTGCCTGGAAGGGGCAGCGCGGGAGGGATTACGAGCAGTACTTC	CAWKGQRGRDYEQYF
TRBV7-8	NA	TRBD1	TRBJ1-2	TGTGCCAGCAGCTTAGAAGCAGGGGGGGACTATGGCTACACCTTC	CASSLEAGGDYGYTF
TRBV7-6	NA	TRBD1	TRBJ2-5	TGTGCCAGCAGCTTAGCGCTGACAGGGAGAGGTGAGACCCAGTACTTC	CASSLALTGRGETQYF
TRBV6-1	NA	NA	TRBJ2-7	TGTGCCAGCAGTGAAGCCCCCGGGCCCCTGTTGCAGTACTTC	CASSEAPGPLLQYF
TRBV5-6	NA	NA	TRBJ2-1	TGTGCCAGCAGCTTTAAAACTAGCTGGGTTTCGGCCAAGTTCTTC	CASSFKTSWVSAKFF
TRBV9	NA	NA	TRBJ2-3	TGTGCCAGCAGCGTAGCCGCAGATACGCAGTATTTT	CASSVAADTQYF
TRBV18	NA	NA	TRBJ2-7	TGTGCCAGCTCAACACCAATGGAATACGAGCAGTACTTC	CASSTPMEYEQYF
TRBV19	NA	NA	TRBJ2-1	TGTGCCAGTAGCCGCAGGGACAATCCGGGACCAGCTTACAATGAGCAGTTCTTC	CASSRRDNPGPAYNEQFF
TRBV13	NA	TRBD1	TRBJ2-5	TGTGCCAGCAGCAAGGGACAGGGGGTCGTGGAGACCCAGTACTTC	CASSKGQGVVETQYF
TRBV5-8	NA	TRBD1	TRBJ1-3	TGTGCCAGCAACAGGGGACCTCTAACTTTTACTGGAAACACCATATATTTT	CASNRGPLTFTGNTIYF
TRBV2	NA	TRBD1	TRBJ2-7	TGTGCCAGCAGTATAACCGGGACAGGATACGAGCAGTACTTC	CASSITGTGYEQYF
TRBV5-5	NA	TRBD1	TRBJ2-3	TGTGCCAGCAGCTCCGCATACAGGGGGCCTAGCGAGACAGATACGCAGTATTTT	CASSSAYRGPSETDTQYF
TRBV11-2	NA	NA	TRBJ2-5	TGTGCCAGCACCACGAAAGGGGAGACCCAGTACTTC	CASTTKGETQYF
TRBV11-3	once	NA	TRBJ2-3	TGTGCCAGCAGCTCCGGCTTTTCAGGGGCAGATACGCAGTATTTT	CASSSGFSGADTQYF
TRBV28	NA	NA	TRBJ2-3	TGTGCCAGCATTAAACAGAACACAGATACGCAGTATTTT	CASIKQNTDTQYF
TRBV5-8	NA	NA	TRBJ1-5	TGTGCCAGCGAATTAGGAAACAATCAGCCCCAGCATTTT	CASELGNNQPQHF
TRBV5-4	NA	NA	TRBJ2-5	TGTGCCAGCAGCTCGGGGACGGCTAGGGATTACGAGACCCAGTACTTC	CASSSGTARDYETQYF
TRBV18	NA	NA	TRBJ2-5	TGTGCCAGCTCACCTTACCGGGGTTCCAAGCAAGAGACCCAGTACTTC	CASSPYRGSKQETQYF
TRBV7-3	NA	NA	TRBJ2-1	TGTGCCAGCAGTTCCGGGGACTACAATGAGCAGTTCTTC	CASSSGDYNEQFF
TRBV18	NA	NA	TRBJ2-3	TGTGCCAGCTCACCGCAGATAGAGGGCCTTACAGATACGCAGTATTTT	CASSPQIEGLTDTQYF
TRBV5-4	NA	NA	TRBJ2-2	TGTGCCAGCAGCTTGGGGATAGGTGGAGGCTCGGGGACCGGGGAGCTGTTTTTT	CASSLGIGGGSGTGELFF
TRBV5-8	NA	NA	TRBJ2-2	TGTGCCAGCAGCTTGGCCAGGGGTCAGCTGTTTTTT	CASSLARGQLFF
TRBV11-3	NA	TRBD1	TRBJ2-7	TGTGCCAGCAGCGATCGGCGGGACAGGGCGGACAAGCAGTACTTC	CASSDRRDRADKQYF
TRBV6-1	NA	TRBD2	TRBJ2-1	TGTGCCAGCAGTGAGGCGCTAGCGGGAGGACACAATGAGCAGTTCTTC	CASSEALAGGHNEQFF
TRBV5-1	NA	NA	TRBJ2-3	TGCGCCAGCAGCTTGGTTCAGGGGAGAAGAGATACGCAGTATTTT	CASSLVQGRRDTQYF
TRBV7-9	once	NA	TRBJ1-4	TGTGCCAGCAGCTTAGAAGGGCAGGGCTCCTTT	CASSLEGQGSF
TRBV5-1	NA	TRBD1	TRBJ2-1	TGCGCCAGCAGCCTGAGACAGGGTAGCACCTACAATGAGCAGTTCTTC	CASSLRQGSTYNEQFF
TRBV11-2	once	TRBD1	TRBJ2-5	TGTGCCAGCAGCTTAGGACAGGGGGAGACCCAGTACTTC	CASSLGQGETQYF
TRBV27	NA	NA	TRBJ2-1	TGTGCCAGCAGTTTATCAGAGGGGACGGATGAGCAGTTCTTC	CASSLSEGTDEQFF
TRBV29-1	once	TRBD2	TRBJ2-7	TGCAGCGTGGTAGCGGGAGGAGCCTACGAGCAGTACTTC	CSVVAGGAYEQYF
TRBV4-1	NA	NA	TRBJ2-1	TGCGCCAGCAGCCAAGAGTCCAGGTACAATGAGCAGTTCTTC	CASSQESRYNEQFF
TRBV11-3	NA	NA	TRBJ2-1	TGTGCCAGCAGCGCTGGGTGGGATGAGCAGTTCTTC	CASSAGWDEQFF
TRBV28	NA	NA	TRBJ1-2	TGTGCCAGCGGTCTCTATGGCTACACCTTC	CASGLYGYTF
TRBV7-7	NA	NA	TRBJ2-5	TGTGCCAGCAGCTTAGGGGGTGGCGGGGCACCAGAGACCCAGTACTTC	CASSLGGGGAPETQYF